These T cell receptor beta chains were read from a single sample in a study of T cell responses to AZD1222 COVID-19 vaccine. Using immunoSEQ multiplex PCR, the repertoire was profiled, and TCRdb retains in-frame clones only, with some absent. The sample lists about 97,000 clones, over 75% occurring once. Sequenced material: peripheral blood, taken on day 0 of AZD1222 vaccination. These receptors all stem from an adult in good health. CDR3s include the opening cysteine and the closing phenylalanine or tryptophan. The D gene is left open where the match is weak. Not all rows give a size; the values are once, few, many and, for expanded clones, a class.

d_call j_call v_call clone_size cdr3_nt cdr3_aa
. TRBJ1-1 TRBV30 once TGTGCCTGGAGTCCACTGCGGCTGAACACTGAAGCTTTCTTT CAWSPLRLNTEAFF
. TRBJ2-2 TRBV7-9 once TGTGCCAGCAGCGGACGGGACACCGGGGAGCTGTTTTTT CASSGRDTGELFF
. TRBJ2-7 TRBV3-1/TRBV3-2 . TGTGCCAGCAGCCAAGATCGGTCGGGTTCCTACGAGCAGTACTTC CASSQDRSGSYEQYF
TRBD2 TRBJ2-1 TRBV11-2 . TGTGCCAGCAGCCCGGGACTACAGAGGACTGAGCAGTTCTTC CASSPGLQRTEQFF
. TRBJ1-2 TRBV30 once TGTGCCTGGGGCCCCGGGAGGAACTATGGCTACACCTTC CAWGPGRNYGYTF
. TRBJ1-2 TRBV29-1 once TGCAGCGTTGAAGAGGGGTCCGCCTTC CSVEEGSAF
. TRBJ1-5 TRBV15 . TGTGCCACCAGCAGAGGGTACAATCAGCCCCAGCATTTT CATSRGYNQPQHF
. TRBJ1-4 TRBV14 . TGTGCCAGCAGCCACAGAGGGTTTGGGGAAAAACTGTTTTTT CASSHRGFGEKLFF
. TRBJ1-4 TRBV2 . TGTGCCAGCAGTGAAGCCGCGGCGGGCGGTGAAAAACTGTTTTTT CASSEAAAGGEKLFF
TRBD1 TRBJ1-2 TRBV27 . TGTGCCAGCAGTTCCCCCACGAGAACAGTGACAGGCGACAGGGTTTTCACCTTC CASSSPTRTVTGDRVFTF
. TRBJ2-3 TRBV3-1/TRBV3-2 . TGTGCCAGCAGCCAAGTGAGTGGCAGCACAGATACGCAGTATTTT CASSQVSGSTDTQYF
. TRBJ2-5 TRBV6-5 . TGTGCCAGCTCCCCCCCGGGCAAAGAGACCCAGTACTTC CASSPPGKETQYF
. TRBJ1-1 TRBV18 . TGTGCCAGCTCGTCAGGGAGGAACACTGAAGCTTTCTTT CASSSGRNTEAFF
. TRBJ1-2 TRBV10-1 few TGCGCCAGCCGGCATTTTGGACAGAAAAGCTATGGCTACACCTTC CASRHFGQKSYGYTF
TRBD1 TRBJ1-3 TRBV7-6 once TGTGCCAGCAGCTTAGTTACAGGGGAGGGGAACACCATATATTTT CASSLVTGEGNTIYF
. TRBJ2-5 TRBV18 . TGTGCCAGCTCACCAAGGAGCGGCCAAGAGACCCAGTACTTC CASSPRSGQETQYF
TRBD1 TRBJ2-4 TRBV2 . TGTGCCAGCAGTGAAGGGGACAGGGTCGGGCTAATAGCCAAAAACATTCAGTACTTC CASSEGDRVGLIAKNIQYF
TRBD1 TRBJ1-2 TRBV18 . TGTGCCAGCTCACCAGAGACAGGGGCGCACTATGGCTACACCTTC CASSPETGAHYGYTF
. TRBJ2-7 TRBV29-1 . TGCAGCGTTGTGCAGGCATCCTACGAGCAGTACTTC CSVVQASYEQYF
TRBD2 TRBJ2-3 TRBV5-1 . TGCGCCAGCAGCTTGGATGGGGGGGGCACAGATACGCAGTATTTT CASSLDGGGTDTQYF
. TRBJ1-5 TRBV11-3 few TGTGCCAGCAGCTTAAGATCGGGTGGGGGGGACAATCAGCCCCAGCATTTT CASSLRSGGGDNQPQHF
. TRBJ1-1 TRBV6-6 . TGTGCCAGCAGTTCCGTGGCCGAAGCTTTCTTT CASSSVAEAFF
TRBD1 TRBJ1-5 TRBV12-3/TRBV12-4 . TGTGCCAGCAGTGGAGGGGGCGGACAGCCCCAGCATTTT CASSGGGGQPQHF
. TRBJ1-2 TRBV28 . TGTGCCAGCACCTCGAGGGGCTCAGATGGCTACACCTTC CASTSRGSDGYTF
TRBD1 TRBJ2-7 TRBV3-1/TRBV3-2 . TGTGCCAGCAGCCTGAGGACAGGGACAAACTACGAGCAGTACTTC CASSLRTGTNYEQYF
. TRBJ2-6 TRBV3-1/TRBV3-2 few TGTGCCAGCAGCCAGGTCCGGGCATCTGGGGCCAACGTCCTGACTTTC CASSQVRASGANVLTF
. TRBJ1-2 TRBV7-2 . TGTGCCAGCAGCTTAGTAAGGGGCCAGTATGGCTACACCTTC CASSLVRGQYGYTF
. TRBJ2-7 TRBV2 . TGTGCCAGCGCGTTGCTCTACGAGCAGTACTTC CASALLYEQYF
. TRBJ1-2 TRBV5-5 . TGTGCCAGCAGCTTGGGGCCGGGCTATGGCTACACCTTC CASSLGPGYGYTF
. TRBJ1-2 TRBV28 . TGTGCCAGCAGCCTCGTTCGGCAGGGGACTGGCTACACCTTC CASSLVRQGTGYTF
TRBD1 TRBJ2-4 TRBV5-1 . TGCGCCAGCAGCGAGACCGGGACAGGTGGGAACATTCAGTACTTC CASSETGTGGNIQYF
. TRBJ1-3 TRBV30 . TGTGCCTGGAGTGTGACCCGAAGCTCTGGAAACACCATATATTTT CAWSVTRSSGNTIYF
TRBD1 TRBJ2-2 TRBV2 . TGTGCCAGCGGGAGTCTTGGGACAGGGGACACCGGGGAGCTGTTTTTT CASGSLGTGDTGELFF
. TRBJ2-3 TRBV20-1 . TGCAGTGCTTATACAGATACGCAGTATTTT CSAYTDTQYF
TRBD1 TRBJ1-1 TRBV28 . TGTGCCAGCATCCCGACAGGGGATCACACTGAAGCTTTCTTT CASIPTGDHTEAFF